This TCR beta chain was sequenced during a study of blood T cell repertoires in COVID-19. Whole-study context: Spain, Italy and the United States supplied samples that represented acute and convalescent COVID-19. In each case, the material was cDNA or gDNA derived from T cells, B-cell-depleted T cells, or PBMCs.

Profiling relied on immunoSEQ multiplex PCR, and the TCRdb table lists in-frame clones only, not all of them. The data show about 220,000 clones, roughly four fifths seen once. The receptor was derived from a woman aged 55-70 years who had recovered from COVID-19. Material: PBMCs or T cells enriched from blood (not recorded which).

CDR3 sequence (DNA): TGTGCCAGTAGTATAGGGGGACAGGGCTGGCAGCCCCAGCATTTT. This sequence encodes CASSIGGQGWQPQHF. The chain recombines TRBV19 with TRBJ1-5; 9 bases map to TRBD1. Trimming removed 1 base from V and 7 bases from J; junction bases left unmatched: 5. CDR1 and CDR2 (germline): LNHDA, SQIVND (reference sequence). The CDR3 is 15 residues long.